This TCR beta chain was sequenced during a study of cytomegalovirus exposure and HLA in healthy donors. Amplification used 60 Vbeta primers and 13 Jbeta primers. Profiled with immunoSEQ multiplex PCR; TCRdb holds only in-frame clones, not every one. The repertoire holds approximately 220,000 clones, with 60% to 80% as singletons. CDR3 size: 16 residues. Germline values: CDR1 MGHDK, CDR2 SYGVNS. Trimming removed 5 bases at V and 0 bases at J, with 11 bases between. The sequencing sample was made of PBMCs. The chain employs TRBV25-1 and TRBJ2-6, with unresolved D. This clonotype was sampled from a man between 18 and 29 years old in good health and CMV-seronegative. For the CDR3, the DNA is TGTGCCAGCAGTCCCTACCCCATCTCTGGGGCCAACGTCCTGACTTTC. Encoded protein: CASSPYPISGANVLTF.